The clone carrying this T cell receptor (beta chain) was recorded at least ten times. Its antigen is undetermined. The junction and the germline gene differ at one end; a read error may be behind it. The sample originates from a study of regulatory T cells in long-lasting Graves disease. Study conclusions and caveats: Whereas new patients shared 970 or so public clonotypes, persistent patients shared more, at under 3,500.

The CDR3 length is 14 residues. From germline, CDR1 is SGHRS and CDR2 YFSETQ. Building the TCR beta libraries relied on iRepertoire HTBI primers, and CDR3 regions underwent Arm-PCR. TCRdb fed the multiplex PCR reads into MiXCR, producing one record per CDR3 protein. The data contain 530,000 or so distinct CDR3 sequences, 16% of them singletons. Described time point: newly diagnosed GD, antithyroid drugs for less than 3 months. Preparation of the TCR library used RNA extracted from PBMCs. This sample was shared with a second study, whose subject was T cells in Graves' hyperthyroidism and ophthalmopathy. From that report: Among thyroid clonotypes expanded above 0.001, most also appeared in blood.

The source is a man between 18 and 29 years old with Graves disease. The sample was peripheral blood mononuclear cells (PBMCs), taken at new diagnosis, from a patient treated with antithyroid drugs. This rearrangement joins TRBV5-1 to TRBJ2-3; D is possibly TRBD2 (6 bases). The CDR3 reads CASSFGGSTDTQYF. CDR3 DNA sequence: TGTGCCAGCAGCTTCGGGGGTAGCACAGATACGCAGTATTTT.